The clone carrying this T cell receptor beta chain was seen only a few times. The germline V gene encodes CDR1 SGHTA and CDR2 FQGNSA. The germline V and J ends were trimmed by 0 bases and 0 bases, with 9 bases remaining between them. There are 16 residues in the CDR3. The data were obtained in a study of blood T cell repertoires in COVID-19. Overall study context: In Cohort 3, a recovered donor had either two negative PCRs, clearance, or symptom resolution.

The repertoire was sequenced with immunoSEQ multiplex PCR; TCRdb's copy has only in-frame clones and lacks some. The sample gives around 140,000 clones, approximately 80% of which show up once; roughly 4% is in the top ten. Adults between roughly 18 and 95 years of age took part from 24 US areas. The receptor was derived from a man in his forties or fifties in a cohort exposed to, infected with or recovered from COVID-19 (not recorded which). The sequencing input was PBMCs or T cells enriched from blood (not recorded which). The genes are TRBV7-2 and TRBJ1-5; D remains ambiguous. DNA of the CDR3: TGTGCCAGCAGCTTAGCGGGAGTCTATAGCAATCAGCCCCAGCATTTT. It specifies CASSLAGVYSNQPQHF.